The text below deals with one T cell receptor (beta chain). Antigen: not known. The sample belongs to a study of cytomegalovirus exposure and HLA in healthy donors. The donors (healthy individuals) were bone marrow donors. Whole-study findings and limits: A missense variant in DCLRE1C was later tied to TCR beta V- and J-gene trimming.

Use of 60 Vbeta and 13 Jbeta primers characterized the PCR. TCRdb's copy holds only in-frame clones and misses some; the assay was immunoSEQ multiplex PCR. The sample yields approximately 190,000 clones, around 80% seen once. There are 17 residues in the CDR3. Germline-derived CDR1 and CDR2 are MNHNS and SASEGT. Losses at the gene ends were 2 bases for V and 7 bases for J; bases not matched to a gene: 14. The chain links TRBV6-1 to TRBJ2-1; 7 bases fit TRBD2. Input material: PBMCs. The sequence came from a woman younger than 30 in good health and CMV-seronegative. DNA of the CDR3: TGTGCCAGCAGTGAAAGGGGTAACGGGAGGAGTGGGAATGAGCAGTTCTTC. It specifies CASSERGNGRSGNEQFF.